Following are 30 T cell receptor beta chains from one sample sequenced in a study of cytomegalovirus exposure and HLA in healthy donors. Primers for the PCR totalled 60 Vbeta and 13 Jbeta. Libraries were prepared by immunoSEQ multiplex PCR; TCRdb keeps only in-frame clonotypes and omits some of them. The sample has 100,000 to 150,000 clones, roughly 80% seen once. Sequencing was performed on PBMCs. These TCRs come from a man aged 25-40 years in good health and CMV-seropositive.

The V call is TRBV7-9, the J call TRBJ2-7; tentative D call: TRBD1 (6 bases). The germline V gene encodes CDR1 SEHNR and CDR2 FQNEAQ (reference sequence). The germline V and J ends were trimmed by 6 bases and 0 bases, with 15 bases remaining between them. This CDR3 is built from 15 residues. CDR3: CASSRGQTHSYEQYF. CDR3 sequence (DNA): TGTGCCAGCAGTCGAGGACAGACGCACTCCTACGAGCAGTACTTC.

The chain joins TRBV30 to TRBJ2-7; no clear D gene. The ends were cut back, 7 bases at V and 5 bases at J, with 12 bases in the middle. The germline gives CDR1 GTSNPN, CDR2 SVGIG (reference sequence). The CDR3 is made up of 11 amino acids. CDR3 loop: CASNLMHEQYF. The CDR3 DNA is TGTGCCTCCAACCTAATGCACGAGCAGTACTTC. The variable domain in full, with the rest retrieved from reference TRBV30 and TRBJ2-7, is SQTIHQWPATLVQPVGSPLSLECTVEGTSNPNLYWYRQAAGRGLQLLFYSVGIGQISSEVPQNLSASRPQDRQFILSSKKLLLSDSGFYLCASNLMHEQYFGPGTRLTVT.

This chain uses TRBV5-1 with TRBJ2-1; 11 nucleotides agree with TRBD2. The J segment lost 9 bases and the V segment lost 0 bases, leaving 8 bases of the junction unmatched. CDR3 length: 16 residues. Germline V gene data show CDR1 as SGHRS and CDR2 as YFSETQ. DNA of the CDR3: TGCGCCAGCAGCTTGGTCTTTGGTAGCGGGGGGGGTGAGCAGTTCTTC. It is translated as CASSLVFGSGGGEQFF.

This clone occurred a few times. The V and J genes are TRBV7-2 and TRBJ2-5, with TRBD1 matching 7 bases. The J call may be faulty, since TRBJ2-7 better matches the DNA end. The germline V gene encodes CDR1 SGHTA and CDR2 FQGNSA. This CDR3 has 14 amino acids. Here the CDR3 reads CASRNRQGPYEQYF. The DNA for the CDR3 is TGTGCCAGCAGAAACAGACAGGGCCCCTACGAGCAGTACTTC.

The V call is TRBV29-1, the J call TRBJ2-5; possible D gene TRBD1, 6 bases. CDR3 length: 15 residues. V was clipped by 2 bases and J by 1 base, with 14 bases between them. Germline V gives CDR1 SQVTM, CDR2 ANQGSEA. The CDR3 DNA sequence: TGCAGCGTTGAATCACAGGGTTGGGTCCAAGAGACCCAGTACTTC. As protein: CSVESQGWVQETQYF.

The chain carries TRBV6-5 and TRBJ1-6; D gene unclear. The CDR3 spans 14 residues. In germline, CDR1 is MNHEY, CDR2 SVGAGI. V gave up 4 bases and J gave up 14 bases, with 18 bases separating them. The CDR3 loop is CASSSGPKIVALHF. The CDR3 nucleotides read TGTGCCAGCAGTTCAGGCCCGAAAATAGTGGCCCTCCACTTT.

This chain connects TRBV6-4 to TRBJ1-2, with TRBD1 matching over 7 bases. This CDR3 comprises 14 residues. Germline CDR1 and CDR2: MRHNA and SNTAGT. The V segment lost 6 bases and the J segment 5 bases; nucleotides outside the gene matches: 9. CDR3 nucleotide sequence: TGTGCCAGCAGCGTGACAGGGACCTCTTATGGCTACACCTTC. Its translation: CASSVTGTSYGYTF.

For the CDR3, the DNA is TGTGCCAGCAGCGTCGGACAGAACTATGGCTACACCTTC. It yields the protein CASSVGQNYGYTF. The V gene is TRBV5-4, the J gene TRBJ1-2, with D perhaps TRBD1 (6 bases). V was clipped by 4 bases and J by 2 bases, with 9 bases between them. The germline gives CDR1 SGHNT, CDR2 YYREEE (reference sequence). CDR3 length equals 13 residues.

The CDR3, as DNA: TGTGCCAGCAGTGATTGGGACAGGGGTAATGAAAAACTGTTTTTT. It translates to CASSDWDRGNEKLFF. The rearrangement uses TRBV6-4 and TRBJ1-4; 10 nucleotides line up with TRBD1. The CDR3 is made up of 15 amino acids. Germline CDR1 is MRHNA and CDR2 is SNTAGT. V lost 3 bases, J lost 4 bases, and 2 bases stayed unmatched.

The J gene is TRBJ1-2, the V gene TRBV5-3, with a possible D match to TRBD1 (5 bases). TRBV5-3 is an open reading frame whose function is uncertain. Trimming cost V 10 bases and J 4 bases, with 14 bases left between them. This CDR3 region has 12 residues. CDR3 in DNA: TGTGCCTTAACAGGAGGGGCCTATGGCTACACCTTC. This gives the protein CALTGGAYGYTF.

This chain connects TRBV4-1 to TRBJ2-1, with 7 bases lining up with TRBD2. This CDR3 has 14 residues. The ends lost 10 bases at V and 2 bases at J; junction bases unmatched: 8. Germline CDR1 reads MGHRA; CDR2 reads YSYEKL. The CDR3 reads CANRSGTTYNEQFF. The CDR3 region has the DNA TGCGCCAACAGGTCCGGGACTACCTACAATGAGCAGTTCTTC.

V and J are TRBV6-5 and TRBJ1-3, with D maybe TRBD1 (5 bases). V gave up 8 bases and J gave up 2 bases, with 10 bases separating them. The CDR3 extends over 13 amino acids. Germline values: CDR1 MNHEY, CDR2 SVGAGI. CDR3 loop: CASRRGAGNTIYF. As DNA, the CDR3 is TGTGCCAGCCGCCGGGGGGCTGGAAACACCATATATTTT.

V gene TRBV19 combines with J gene TRBJ2-5; 9 nucleotides agree with TRBD2. The CDR3 loop spans 16 amino acids. Germline lookup yields CDR1 LNHDA and CDR2 SQIVND (reference sequence). The V segment lost 3 bases and the J segment 0 bases; nucleotides outside the gene matches: 5. CDR3 DNA: TGTGCCAGTAGTATTTGGGCGGGGGGGAACCAAGAGACCCAGTACTTC. Its translation: CASSIWAGGNQETQYF.

V gene TRBV28 combines with J gene TRBJ2-1; TRBD2 matches at 11 bases. Germline V gene lookup returns CDR1 MDHEN and CDR2 SYDVKM. V shed 6 bases, J shed 10 bases, and the junction held 11 bases outside the gene matches. The CDR3 runs 15 residues. CDR3 amino acids: CASRLLAGGRLEQFF. The CDR3 nucleotides read TGTGCCAGCAGACTCTTAGCGGGGGGGCGTCTGGAGCAGTTCTTC.

There are a few counts of this clone. CDR3 region: CASTEQGSHQPQHF. The CDR3 DNA reads TGTGCCAGCACCGAACAGGGGAGTCATCAGCCCCAGCATTTT. This chain uses TRBV6-1 with TRBJ1-5; 7 positions match TRBD1. CDR1 is MNHNS, CDR2 SASEGT, per germline. Unmatched junction bases numbered 8, after V lost 7 bases and J lost 5 bases. This CDR3 is built from 14 residues.

The chain employs TRBV10-3 and TRBJ2-3, with TRBD2 matching 14 bases. The germline V gene encodes CDR1 ENHRY and CDR2 SYGVKD. V lost 4 bases to trimming and J lost 2 bases; unmatched junction nucleotides: 2. This CDR3 has 16 residues. Here the CDR3 reads CAISGLAGGITDTQYF. CDR3 in DNA: TGTGCCATCAGTGGACTAGCGGGGGGGATCACAGATACGCAGTATTTT.

The V call is TRBV7-9, the J call TRBJ2-7, with 7 bases aligning to TRBD1. In germline, CDR1 is SEHNR, CDR2 FQNEAQ (reference sequence). This CDR3 is built from 14 residues. The ends lost 2 bases at V and 1 base at J; junction bases unmatched: 2. DNA of the CDR3: TGTGCCAGCAGCTTAATGGGACAGTCCTACGAGCAGTACTTC. Translating gives CASSLMGQSYEQYF. The full variable domain, completed using reference TRBV7-9 and TRBJ2-7, is DTGVSQNPRHKITKRGQNVTFRCDPISEHNRLYWYRQTLGQGPEFLTYFQNEAQLEKSRLLSDRFSAERPKGSFSTLEIQRTEQGDSAMYLCASSLMGQSYEQYFGPGTRLTVT.

This sequence joins TRBV5-1 and TRBJ2-5, with D possibly matching TRBD1 (5 bases). Trimming pared 5 bases from V and 5 bases from J, leaving 22 bases between. The CDR3 is 16 residues long. Germline V gives CDR1 SGHRS, CDR2 YFSETQ. CDR3 nucleotide sequence: TGCGCCAGCAGACGATCAAGTCCCCAGGGTCGGGAGACCCAGTACTTC. Translated, it gives CASRRSSPQGRETQYF.

The genes are TRBV5-1 and TRBJ2-3, with D possibly matching TRBD1 (7 bases). The CDR3 has 16 amino acids. V was pared by 0 bases and J by 3 bases, with 14 bases between. Germline CDR1 SGHRS, CDR2 YFSETQ. The CDR3 is CASSLAAGGTTDTQYF. CDR3 sequence (DNA): TGCGCCAGCAGCTTGGCTGCAGGGGGGACAACAGATACGCAGTATTTT.

The gene calls are TRBV19 and TRBJ1-6; TRBD1 aligns across 12 bases. The CDR3 has 15 residues. In germline, CDR1 is LNHDA, CDR2 SQIVND (reference sequence). After removal of 3 bases from V and 12 bases from J, the junction contained 6 bases not matched to a gene. The CDR3 sequence is CASSIPGQGAKPLHF. As DNA, the CDR3 is TGTGCCAGTAGTATTCCGGGACAGGGGGCGAAACCCCTCCACTTT.

The chain carries TRBV4-1 and TRBJ1-5; 7 bases are a match to TRBD1. V lost 1 base to trimming and J lost 6 bases; unmatched junction nucleotides: 12. The germline V gene encodes CDR1 MGHRA and CDR2 YSYEKL. The CDR3 is 17 residues long. The CDR3, as DNA: TGCGCCAGCAGCCAAGTTGCCGGGAATTCAGGGGGTCAGCCCCAGCATTTT. This gives the protein CASSQVAGNSGGQPQHF.

The chain employs TRBV2 and TRBJ2-7; D unresolved. This CDR3 spans 12 amino acids. V was trimmed by 8 bases and J by 0 bases, leaving 8 bases between them. Germline values: CDR1 SNHLY, CDR2 FYNNEI. The CDR3 coding sequence is TGTGCCAGCTTGAGCTCCTCCTACGAGCAGTACTTC. This codes for CASLSSSYEQYF.

V and J are TRBV7-3 and TRBJ1-2, with 8 bases lining up with TRBD1. The germline CDR1 and CDR2 sequences are SGHTA and FQGTGA. V shed 5 bases and J 2 bases; nucleotides not matched to a gene: 7. The CDR3 length is 15 residues. The CDR3 is CASSGGTGRNYGYTF. CDR3 nucleotide sequence: TGTGCCAGCAGCGGCGGGACAGGCAGGAACTATGGCTACACCTTC.

The chain combines TRBV7-3 with TRBJ2-1, with D tentatively TRBD1 (8 bases). V lost 5 bases and J 7 bases, leaving 21 bases between the germline ends. The germline CDR1 and CDR2 sequences are SGHTA and FQGTGA. The CDR3 loop spans 16 amino acids. CDR3 DNA sequence: TGTGCCAGCAGCGATCCAGGGGGCAACGGGAGGAATGAGCAGTTCTTC. Its protein product is CASSDPGGNGRNEQFF.

The chain combines TRBV9 with TRBJ2-1, with a weak D call TRBD2 (5 bases). Germline V gives CDR1 SGDLS, CDR2 YYNGEE. This CDR3 is 17 amino acids long. V shed 1 base and J shed 7 bases, with 21 bases lying between them. CDR3 coding DNA: TGTGCCAGCAGCGTAATCTCAGCGTCGTGGTCGGGGAATGAGCAGTTCTTC. Translation gives CASSVISASWSGNEQFF. The full variable domain, rest sourced from reference TRBV9 and TRBJ2-1, is DSGVTQTPKHLITATGQRVTLRCSPRSGDLSVYWYQQSLDQGLQFLIQYYNGEERAKGNILERFSAQQFPDLHSELNLSSLELGDSALYFCASSVISASWSGNEQFFGPGTRLTVL.

CDR3 sequence: CASSFWTSGETQYF. The CDR3 DNA follows: TGTGCCAGCAGCTTTTGGACTAGCGGAGAGACCCAGTACTTC. The chain links TRBV5-8 to TRBJ2-5, with 10 bases identical to TRBD2. This CDR3 spans 14 amino acids. CDR1 is SGHTS, CDR2 YDEGEE, per germline. V trimming: 2 bases; J trimming: 4 bases; junction bases outside the gene matches: 2. The full variable domain, completed using reference TRBV5-8 and TRBJ2-5, is EAGVTQSPTHLIKTRGQQATLRCSPISGHTSVYWYQQALGLGLQFLLWYDEGEERNRGNFPPRFSGRQFPNYSSELNVNALELEDSALYLCASSFWTSGETQYFGPGTRLLVL.

This chain joins TRBV5-3 and TRBJ1-5; no definite D call. TRBV5-3 is sorted into the ORF group, with uncertain function. The CDR3 totals 15 residues. Deletions cut 1 base from V and 2 bases from J, with 10 bases between. CDR3 protein: CARSLYGSCNQPQHF. CDR3 nucleotide sequence: TGTGCCAGAAGCTTGTACGGGTCGTGCAATCAGCCCCAGCATTTT.

This chain uses TRBV2 with TRBJ2-3; TRBD2 might be the D (5 bases). This CDR3 has 14 amino acids. The germline V and J ends were trimmed by 7 bases and 4 bases, with 15 bases remaining between them. The germline CDR1 and CDR2 sequences are SNHLY and FYNNEI. The CDR3 DNA follows: TGTGCCAGCACCCGAGGGAGTTTAGCAGATACGCAGTATTTT. Protein: CASTRGSLADTQYF. Full variable domain (rest looked up from reference TRBV2 and TRBJ2-3): EPEVTQTPSHQVTQMGQEVILRCVPISNHLYFYWYRQILGQKVEFLVSFYNNEISEKSEIFDDQFSVERPDGSNFTLKIRSTKLEDSAMYFCASTRGSLADTQYFGPGTRLTVL.

The chain's CDR3 is CASSLSGVGNTIYF. The DNA for the CDR3 is TGTGCCAGCAGTTTATCAGGGGTAGGAAACACCATATATTTT. The V and J genes are TRBV27 and TRBJ1-3; TRBD1 is a possible D gene (5 bases). The CDR3 loop spans 14 amino acids. Germline values: CDR1 MNHEY, CDR2 SMNVEV (reference sequence). The V end was cut by 0 bases, the J end by 4 bases, with 7 bases between.

The CDR3 is CASSSRDRVLAFF. DNA for the CDR3: TGTGCCAGCAGCAGCCGGGACAGGGTGTTAGCTTTCTTT. The chain recombines TRBV11-1 with TRBJ1-1, with 9 positions matching TRBD1. CDR1 is SGHAT, CDR2 FQDESV, per germline (reference sequence). J lost 10 bases, V lost 5 bases, and 8 bases had no gene match. The CDR3 totals 13 residues.